This T cell receptor (beta chain) is drawn from a study of T cell repertoires in cytomegalovirus infection. Study information: Public signatures in TCR beta pointed to CMV infection and matching HLA type.

A single record per CDR3 protein comes from TCRdb applying MiXCR to the reads. The sample consists of under 600,000 distinct CDR3 sequences, 15% to 20% of them appearing once. The CDR3 is 17 amino acids. V dropped 0 bases and J dropped 12; count of bases not matched to a gene: 15. From germline, CDR1 is SGDLS and CDR2 YYNGEE. The source is a human donor in good health (CMV status not recorded). Some clones in this sample may be carry-over from other donors' samples. Material for sequencing was CD8+ T cells from PBMCs. This chain joins TRBV9 and TRBJ2-1; 10 nucleotides match TRBD2. The CDR3 DNA follows: TGTGCCAGCAGCGTAGCAGGAGCGGGAGGGCCTTTGTATGTGCAGTTCTTC. It translates to CASSVAGAGGPLYVQFF.